This T cell receptor (beta chain) derives from a study of T cells in Graves' hyperthyroidism and ophthalmopathy. There were TCR beta CDR3 regions amplified from RNA transcripts. Initially, a first-round RT-PCR of the TCR CDR3 employed the HTBI primer set. MiXCR was run by TCRdb on the multiplex PCR reads, yielding one entry per CDR3 protein. The sample holds about 570,000 distinct CDR3 sequences, roughly 46% seen once. This clonotype has just a few counts. Trimming cost V 0 bases and J 8 bases, with 7 bases left between them. CDR1 WSHSY and CDR2 SAAADI come from the germline V gene. The CDR3 covers 12 residues.

The TCR originated in an adult woman with Graves' disease, either hyperthyroidism or ophthalmopathy (not recorded which). The J gene is TRBJ1-1, the V gene TRBV10-2; D is unclear. Sequencing was performed on peripheral blood or thyroid tissue (not recorded which). For the CDR3, the DNA is TGCGCCAGCAGTGAGTCGAGGGTAGAAGCTTTCTTT. Translated, it gives CASSESRVEAFF.